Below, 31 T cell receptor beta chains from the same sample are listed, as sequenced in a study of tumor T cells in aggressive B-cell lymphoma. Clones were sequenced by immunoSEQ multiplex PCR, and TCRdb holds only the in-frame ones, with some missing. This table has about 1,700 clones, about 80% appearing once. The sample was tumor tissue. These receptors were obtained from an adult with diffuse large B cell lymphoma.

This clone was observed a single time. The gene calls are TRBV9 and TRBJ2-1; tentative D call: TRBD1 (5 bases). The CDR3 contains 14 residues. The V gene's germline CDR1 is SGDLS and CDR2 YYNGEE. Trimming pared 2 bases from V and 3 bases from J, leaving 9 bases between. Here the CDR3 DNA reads TGTGCCAGCAGCGTTTTCAGGGACTACAATGAGCAGTTCTTC. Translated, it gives CASSVFRDYNEQFF. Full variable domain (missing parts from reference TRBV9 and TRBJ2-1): DSGVTQTPKHLITATGQRVTLRCSPRSGDLSVYWYQQSLDQGLQFLIQYYNGEERAKGNILERFSAQQFPDLHSELNLSSLELGDSALYFCASSVFRDYNEQFFGPGTRLTVL.

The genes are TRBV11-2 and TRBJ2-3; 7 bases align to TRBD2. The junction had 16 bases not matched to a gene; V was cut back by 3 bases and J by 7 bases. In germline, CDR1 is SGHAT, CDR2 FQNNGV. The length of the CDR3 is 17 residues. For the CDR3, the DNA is TGTGCCAGCAGCTTTGAAGCGGGGATAGGCCTTCGGTATACGCAGTATTTT. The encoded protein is CASSFEAGIGLRYTQYF.

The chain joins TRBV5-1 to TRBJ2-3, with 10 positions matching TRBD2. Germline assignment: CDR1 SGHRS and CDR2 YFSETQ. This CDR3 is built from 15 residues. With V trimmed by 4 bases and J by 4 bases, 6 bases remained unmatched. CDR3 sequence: CASSQRAGGSDTQYF. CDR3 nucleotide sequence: TGCGCCAGCAGCCAGCGAGCGGGAGGGTCAGATACGCAGTATTTT.

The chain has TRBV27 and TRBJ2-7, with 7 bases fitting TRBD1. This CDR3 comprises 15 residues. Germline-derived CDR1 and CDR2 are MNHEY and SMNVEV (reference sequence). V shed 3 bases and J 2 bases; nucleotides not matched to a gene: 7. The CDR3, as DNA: TGTGCCAGCAGTTTGACGACAGGGCCGACCTACGAGCAGTACTTC. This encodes CASSLTTGPTYEQYF.

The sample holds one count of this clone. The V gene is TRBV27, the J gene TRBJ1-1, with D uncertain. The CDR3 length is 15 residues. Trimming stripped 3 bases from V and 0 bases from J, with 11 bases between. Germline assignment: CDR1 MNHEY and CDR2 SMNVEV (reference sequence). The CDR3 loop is CASSLSSLLNTEAFF. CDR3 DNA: TGTGCCAGCAGTTTGAGTTCCTTACTGAACACTGAAGCTTTCTTT.

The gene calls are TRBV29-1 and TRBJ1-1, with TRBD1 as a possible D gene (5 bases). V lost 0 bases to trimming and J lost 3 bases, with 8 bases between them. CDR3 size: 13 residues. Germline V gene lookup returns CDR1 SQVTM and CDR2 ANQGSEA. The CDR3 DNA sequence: TGCAGCGTTGAAGAATCGGGGGACACTGAAGCTTTCTTT. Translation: CSVEESGDTEAFF.

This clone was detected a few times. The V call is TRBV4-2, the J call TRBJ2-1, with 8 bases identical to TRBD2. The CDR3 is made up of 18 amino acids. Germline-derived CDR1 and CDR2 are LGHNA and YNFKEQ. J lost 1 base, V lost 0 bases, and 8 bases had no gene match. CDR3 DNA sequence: TGTGCCAGCAGCCAAGATCTCCTAGCGGGTTTTTCCTACAATGAGCAGTTCTTC. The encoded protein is CASSQDLLAGFSYNEQFF.

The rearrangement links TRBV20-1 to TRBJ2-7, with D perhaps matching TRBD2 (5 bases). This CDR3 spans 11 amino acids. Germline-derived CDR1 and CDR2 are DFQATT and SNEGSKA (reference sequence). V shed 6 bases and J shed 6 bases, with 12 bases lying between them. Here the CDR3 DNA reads TGCAGTGCCCAAGAGAGGGTCGAGCAGTACTTC. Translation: CSAQERVEQYF.

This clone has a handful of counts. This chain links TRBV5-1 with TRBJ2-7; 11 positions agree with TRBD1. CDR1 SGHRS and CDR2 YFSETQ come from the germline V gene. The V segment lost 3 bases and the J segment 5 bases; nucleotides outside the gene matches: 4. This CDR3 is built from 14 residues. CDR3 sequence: CASSSGQGADEQYF. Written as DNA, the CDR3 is TGCGCCAGCAGCTCTGGACAGGGGGCAGACGAGCAGTACTTC.

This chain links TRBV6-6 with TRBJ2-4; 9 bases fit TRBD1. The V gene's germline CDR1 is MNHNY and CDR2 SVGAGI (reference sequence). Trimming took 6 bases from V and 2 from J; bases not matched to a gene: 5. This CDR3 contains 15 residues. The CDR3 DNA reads TGTGCCAGCAGCTCTGACAGGGGGACCAAAAACATTCAGTACTTC. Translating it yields CASSSDRGTKNIQYF.

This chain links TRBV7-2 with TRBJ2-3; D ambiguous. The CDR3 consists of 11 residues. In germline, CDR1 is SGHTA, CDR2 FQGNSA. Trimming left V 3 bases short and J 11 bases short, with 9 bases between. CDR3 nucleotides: TGTGCCAGCAGCTTTACCGGCGGGCAGTATTTT. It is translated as CASSFTGGQYF.

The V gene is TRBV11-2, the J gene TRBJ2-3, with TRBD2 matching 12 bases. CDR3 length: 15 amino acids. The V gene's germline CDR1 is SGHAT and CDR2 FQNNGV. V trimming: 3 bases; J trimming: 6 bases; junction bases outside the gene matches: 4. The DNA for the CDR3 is TGTGCCAGCAGCTTCACTAGCGGGAGGCGCGATACGCAGTATTTT. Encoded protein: CASSFTSGRRDTQYF.

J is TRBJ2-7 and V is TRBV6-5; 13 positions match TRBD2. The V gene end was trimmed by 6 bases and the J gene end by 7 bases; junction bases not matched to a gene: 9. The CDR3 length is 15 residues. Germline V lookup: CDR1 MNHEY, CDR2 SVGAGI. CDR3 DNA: TGTGCCAGCAGCCCTGGACTAGCGGGGGCTCGGGAGCAGTACGTC. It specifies CASSPGLAGAREQYV.

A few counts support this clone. This chain's CDR3 is CASSSETSVTYSGANVLTF. In DNA, the CDR3 is TGTGCCAGCAGCTCGGAGACTAGCGTAACCTACTCTGGGGCCAACGTCCTGACTTTC. J is TRBJ2-6 and V is TRBV7-9; 8 positions agree with TRBD2. Germline CDR1 and CDR2: SEHNR and FQNEAQ (reference sequence). The J segment lost 0 bases and the V segment lost 4 bases, leaving 11 bases of the junction unmatched. The CDR3 totals 19 residues.

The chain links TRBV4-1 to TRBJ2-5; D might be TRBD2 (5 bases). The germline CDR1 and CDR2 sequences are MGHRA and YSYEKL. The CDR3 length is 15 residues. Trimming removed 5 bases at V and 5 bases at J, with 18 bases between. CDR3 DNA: TGCGCCAGCAGCGAAGCCCCGGGGTTAGGGGAGACCCAGTACTTC. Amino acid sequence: CASSEAPGLGETQYF.

The CDR3: CASSTTGSNQPQHF. The DNA for the CDR3 is TGTGCCAGTAGTACGACAGGGAGCAATCAGCCCCAGCATTTT. The chain carries TRBV19 and TRBJ1-5; 7 bases line up with TRBD1. The CDR3 runs to 14 residues. The germline V gene encodes CDR1 LNHDA and CDR2 SQIVND (reference sequence). J gave up 1 base and V 4 bases, and 1 base lay outside the gene matches.

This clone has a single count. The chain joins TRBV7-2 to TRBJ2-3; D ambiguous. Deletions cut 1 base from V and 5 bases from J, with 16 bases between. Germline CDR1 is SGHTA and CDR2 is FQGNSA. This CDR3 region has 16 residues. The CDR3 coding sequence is TGTGCCAGCAGCTTAGGGTGGGCAACCTCCGGAGATACGCAGTATTTT. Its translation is CASSLGWATSGDTQYF.

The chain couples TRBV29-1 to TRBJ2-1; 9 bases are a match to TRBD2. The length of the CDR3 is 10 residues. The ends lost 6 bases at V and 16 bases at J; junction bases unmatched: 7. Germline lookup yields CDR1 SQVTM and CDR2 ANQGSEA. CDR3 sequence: CSVTGTSSFF. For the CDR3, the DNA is TGCAGCGTGACCGGGACTAGCTCTTTCTTC.

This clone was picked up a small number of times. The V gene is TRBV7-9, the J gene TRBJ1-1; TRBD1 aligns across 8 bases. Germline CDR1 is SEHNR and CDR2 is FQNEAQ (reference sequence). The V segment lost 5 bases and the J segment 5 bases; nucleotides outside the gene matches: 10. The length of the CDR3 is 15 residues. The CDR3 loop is CASSRKQGEETEAFF. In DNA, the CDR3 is TGTGCCAGCAGCCGCAAACAGGGGGAGGAGACTGAAGCTTTCTTT.

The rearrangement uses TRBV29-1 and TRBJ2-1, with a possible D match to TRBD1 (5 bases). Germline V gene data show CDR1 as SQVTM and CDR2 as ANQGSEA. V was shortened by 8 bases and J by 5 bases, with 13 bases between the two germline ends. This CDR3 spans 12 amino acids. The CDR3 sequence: CSPTAGHNEQFF. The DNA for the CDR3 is TGCAGCCCAACGGCAGGGCACAATGAGCAGTTCTTC.

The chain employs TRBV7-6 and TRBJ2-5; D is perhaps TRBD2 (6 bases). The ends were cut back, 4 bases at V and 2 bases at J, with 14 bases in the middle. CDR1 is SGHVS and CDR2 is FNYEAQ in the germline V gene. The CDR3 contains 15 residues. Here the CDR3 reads CASSSSGGEQETQYF. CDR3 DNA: TGTGCCAGCAGCTCCTCCGGCGGGGAACAAGAGACCCAGTACTTC.

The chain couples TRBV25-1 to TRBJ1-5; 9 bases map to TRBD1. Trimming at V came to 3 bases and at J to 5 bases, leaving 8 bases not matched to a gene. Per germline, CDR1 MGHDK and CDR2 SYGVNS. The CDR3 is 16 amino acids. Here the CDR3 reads CASSEFRDRDDQPQHF. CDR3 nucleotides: TGTGCCAGCAGTGAGTTCCGGGACAGGGATGATCAGCCCCAGCATTTT.

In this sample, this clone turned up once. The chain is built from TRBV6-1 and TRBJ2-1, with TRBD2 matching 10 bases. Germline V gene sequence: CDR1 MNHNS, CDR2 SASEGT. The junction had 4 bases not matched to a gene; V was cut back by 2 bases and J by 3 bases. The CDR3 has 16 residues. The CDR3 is CASSELAGGSYNEQFF. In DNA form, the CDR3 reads TGTGCCAGCAGTGAATTAGCGGGAGGAAGCTACAATGAGCAGTTCTTC.

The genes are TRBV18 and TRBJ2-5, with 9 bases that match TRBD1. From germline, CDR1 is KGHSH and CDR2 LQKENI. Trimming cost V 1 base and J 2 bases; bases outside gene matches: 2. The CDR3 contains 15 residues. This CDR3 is CASSPRDRAQETQYF. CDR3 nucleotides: TGTGCCAGCTCACCACGGGACAGGGCACAAGAGACCCAGTACTTC. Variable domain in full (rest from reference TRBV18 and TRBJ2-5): NAGVMQNPRHLVRRRGQEARLRCSPMKGHSHVYWYRQLPEEGLKFMVYLQKENIIDESGMPKERFSAEFPKEGPSILRIQQVVRGDSAAYFCASSPRDRAQETQYFGPGTRLLVL.

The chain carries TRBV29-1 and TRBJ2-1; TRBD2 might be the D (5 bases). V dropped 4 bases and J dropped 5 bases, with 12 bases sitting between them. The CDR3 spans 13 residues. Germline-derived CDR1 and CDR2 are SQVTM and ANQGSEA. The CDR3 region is CSVVSGLNNEQFF. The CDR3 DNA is TGCAGCGTTGTGTCAGGACTTAACAATGAGCAGTTCTTC.

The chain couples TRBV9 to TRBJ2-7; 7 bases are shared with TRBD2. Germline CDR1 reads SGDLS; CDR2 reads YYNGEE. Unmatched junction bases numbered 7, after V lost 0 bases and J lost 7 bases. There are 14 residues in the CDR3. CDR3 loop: CASSVDLAEREQYF. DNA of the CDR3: TGTGCCAGCAGCGTAGACCTAGCGGAAAGAGAGCAGTACTTC.

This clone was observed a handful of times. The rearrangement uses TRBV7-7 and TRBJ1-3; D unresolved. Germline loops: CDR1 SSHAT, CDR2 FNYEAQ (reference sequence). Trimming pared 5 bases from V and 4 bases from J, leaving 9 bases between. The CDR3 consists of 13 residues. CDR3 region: CASSASGGNTIYF. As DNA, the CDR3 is TGTGCCAGCAGCGCTTCGGGGGGAAACACCATATATTTT. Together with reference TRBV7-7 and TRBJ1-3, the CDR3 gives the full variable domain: GAGVSQSPRYKVTKRGQDVTLRCDPISSHATLYWYQQALGQGPEFLTYFNYEAQPDKSGLPSDRFSAERPEGSISTLTIQRTEQRDSAMYRCASSASGGNTIYFGEGSWLTVV.

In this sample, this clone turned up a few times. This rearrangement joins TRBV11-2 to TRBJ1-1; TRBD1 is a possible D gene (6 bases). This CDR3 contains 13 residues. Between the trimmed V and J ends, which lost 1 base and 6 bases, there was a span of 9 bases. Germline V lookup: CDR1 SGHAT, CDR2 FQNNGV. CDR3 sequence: CASSLGGLPEAFF. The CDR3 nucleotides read TGTGCCAGCAGCTTAGGGGGGCTCCCTGAAGCTTTCTTT.

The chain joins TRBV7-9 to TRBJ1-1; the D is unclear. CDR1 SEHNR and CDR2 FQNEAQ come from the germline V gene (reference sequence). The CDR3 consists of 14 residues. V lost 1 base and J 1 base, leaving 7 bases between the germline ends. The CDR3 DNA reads TGTGCCAGCAGCTTAGGGGAGAAGAACACTGAAGCTTTCTTT. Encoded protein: CASSLGEKNTEAFF.

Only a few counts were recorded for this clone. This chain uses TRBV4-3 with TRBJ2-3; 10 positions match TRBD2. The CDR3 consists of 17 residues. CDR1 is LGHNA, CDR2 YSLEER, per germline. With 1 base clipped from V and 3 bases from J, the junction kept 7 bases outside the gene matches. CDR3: CASSQGTSGGVTDTQYF. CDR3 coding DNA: TGCGCCAGCAGCCAAGGGACTAGCGGAGGGGTGACAGATACGCAGTATTTT.

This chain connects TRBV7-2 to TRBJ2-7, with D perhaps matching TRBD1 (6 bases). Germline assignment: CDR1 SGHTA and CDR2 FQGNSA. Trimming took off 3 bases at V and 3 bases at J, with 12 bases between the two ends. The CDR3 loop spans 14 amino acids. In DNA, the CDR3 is TGTGCCAGCAGCTTGGACAGTTCTCGCTACGAGCAGTACGTC. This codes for CASSLDSSRYEQYV.